The 19 T cell receptor beta chains reported below all come from one sample, sequenced in a study of blood T cell repertoires in COVID-19. Clones were sequenced by immunoSEQ multiplex PCR, and TCRdb holds only the in-frame ones, with some missing. The sample records over 85,000 clones, roughly 87% being singletons. The specimen was peripheral blood. These receptors were taken from an elderly woman with acute or convalescent COVID-19.

The V call is TRBV5-1, the J call TRBJ1-2, with D unclear. The CDR3 totals 14 residues. The ends were cut back, 0 bases at V and 0 bases at J, with 6 bases in the middle. Germline V gene data show CDR1 as SGHRS and CDR2 as YFSETQ. DNA of the CDR3: TGCGCCAGCAGCTTGGAGAGGGCTAACTATGGCTACACCTTC. Translating gives CASSLERANYGYTF.

The chain employs TRBV13 and TRBJ1-1; the match to TRBD1 covers 9 bases. This CDR3 region has 18 residues. V shed 2 bases and J 0 bases; nucleotides not matched to a gene: 10. Germline lookup yields CDR1 PRHDT and CDR2 FYEKMQ (reference sequence). This CDR3 reads CASSLRRQGVGLNTEAFF. As DNA, the CDR3 is TGTGCCAGCAGCTTAAGAAGACAGGGGGTCGGGTTGAACACTGAAGCTTTCTTT.

The chain carries TRBV5-1 and TRBJ2-3; 8 bases map to TRBD2. The V and J ends lost 0 bases and 6 bases, in that order; junction bases with no gene match: 6. This CDR3 spans 15 amino acids. Per the germline V gene, CDR1 is SGHRS and CDR2 is YFSETQ. CDR3 protein: CASSLDSGRGDTQYF. The CDR3 bases are TGCGCCAGCAGCTTGGACAGCGGGAGAGGGGATACGCAGTATTTT. The full variable domain, in which reference TRBV5-1 and TRBJ2-3 provide the parts outside the CDR3, is KAGVTQTPRYLIKTRGQQVTLSCSPISGHRSVSWYQQTPGQGLQFLFEYFSETQRNKGNFPGRFSGRQFSNSRSEMNVSTLELGDSALYLCASSLDSGRGDTQYFGPGTRLTVL.

V is TRBV9 and J is TRBJ1-4; D may be TRBD1 (5 bases). The CDR3 consists of 15 residues. V lost 3 bases to trimming and J lost 8 bases, with 17 bases between them. The germline V gene has CDR1 SGDLS and CDR2 YYNGEE. The CDR3 here is CASSGSGGMGEKLFF. CDR3 coding DNA: TGTGCCAGCAGCGGGAGCGGGGGGATGGGGGAAAAACTGTTTTTT.

As regards this clone: Other DNA variants within this sample encode the same CDR3. The genes are TRBV6-5 and TRBJ2-5; 7 bases are a match to TRBD1. The ends lost 6 bases at V and 1 base at J; junction bases unmatched: 2. The CDR3 is made up of 13 amino acids. The V gene's germline CDR1 is MNHEY and CDR2 SVGAGI. The CDR3 DNA follows: TGTGCCAGCAGACGGGACAGCCAAGAGACCCAGTACTTC. It encodes CASRRDSQETQYF.

The chain carries TRBV7-9 and TRBJ2-3; 11 positions match TRBD2. Germline V gene lookup returns CDR1 SEHNR and CDR2 FQNEAQ (reference sequence). V dropped 5 bases and J dropped 5; count of bases not matched to a gene: 9. This CDR3 is 16 amino acids long. The CDR3, as DNA: TGTGCCAGCAGCCCAGTCGCTAGCGGGGGGAAAGATACGCAGTATTTT. It specifies CASSPVASGGKDTQYF.

The chain links TRBV15 to TRBJ1-6; the match to TRBD1 covers 8 bases. Germline loops: CDR1 LNHNV, CDR2 YYDKDF (reference sequence). Unmatched junction bases numbered 5, after V lost 2 bases and J lost 8 bases. There are 15 residues in the CDR3. The CDR3 bases are TGTGCCACCAGCAGATCGGCAGGGGGCGATTCACCCCTCCACTTT. Its protein is CATSRSAGGDSPLHF.

This sequence joins TRBV5-1 and TRBJ2-5; a weak D match, TRBD2 (5 bases). Germline lookup yields CDR1 SGHRS and CDR2 YFSETQ. Trimming pared 0 bases from V and 1 base from J, leaving 7 bases between. The CDR3 runs 14 residues. The CDR3 bases are TGCGCCAGCAGCTTGGGAGGGTTCCAAGAGACCCAGTACTTC. The encoded protein is CASSLGGFQETQYF.

The chain is built from TRBV18 and TRBJ1-1; 9 bases line up with TRBD1. V gave up 5 bases and J gave up 5 bases; unmatched junction bases: 9. Germline assignment: CDR1 KGHSH and CDR2 LQKENI. CDR3 length: 15 residues. This CDR3 is CASSTKQGAQTEAFF. The CDR3 coding sequence is TGTGCCAGCTCAACTAAACAGGGGGCGCAAACTGAAGCTTTCTTT.

The chain carries TRBV5-1 and TRBJ1-1; no reliable D call. Deletions cut 0 bases from V and 4 bases from J, with 10 bases between. The CDR3 spans 14 residues. Germline V gene sequence: CDR1 SGHRS, CDR2 YFSETQ. The CDR3 region has the DNA TGCGCCAGCAGCTTGGGCGGGTCGAGCACTGAAGCTTTCTTT. Translating gives CASSLGGSSTEAFF.

The chain recombines TRBV7-2 with TRBJ1-1, with 7 bases lining up with TRBD1. Trimming took 4 bases from V and 3 from J; bases not matched to a gene: 2. The CDR3 spans 13 residues. Germline CDR1 SGHTA, CDR2 FQGNSA. This CDR3 is CASSYTGDTEAFF. The DNA of the CDR3 is TGTGCCAGCAGCTATACAGGGGACACTGAAGCTTTCTTT.

In its sample, this clone was seen once. The V and J genes are TRBV30 and TRBJ1-2, with D unresolved. The CDR3 is 13 residues long. Germline V lookup: CDR1 GTSNPN, CDR2 SVGIG (reference sequence). Trimming stripped 5 bases from V and 0 bases from J, with 10 bases between. The CDR3 reads CAWVSDSNYGYTF. The CDR3 DNA reads as TGTGCCTGGGTGTCTGACTCTAACTATGGCTACACCTTC.

The genes are TRBV7-9 and TRBJ2-5; 11 bases line up with TRBD2. Germline V CDR1 and CDR2: SEHNR, FQNEAQ (reference sequence). The CDR3 spans 13 residues. DNA of the CDR3: TGTGCTGGAGATAGCGGGAGGGGGGAGACCCAGTACTTC. Its translation is CAGDSGRGETQYF. The entire variable domain, with the rest obtained from reference TRBV7-9 and TRBJ2-5, is as follows: DTGVSQNPRHKITKRGQNVTFRCDPISEHNRLYWYRQTLGQGPEFLTYFQNEAQLEKSRLLSDRFSAERPKGSFSTLEIQRTEQGDSAMYLCAGDSGRGETQYFGPGTRLLVL.

The gene calls are TRBV29-1 and TRBJ2-5; 14 bases agree with TRBD2. Germline lookup yields CDR1 SQVTM and CDR2 ANQGSEA. V shed 5 bases and J 4 bases; nucleotides not matched to a gene: 6. The CDR3 spans 15 residues. CDR3 bases: TGCAGCGTTCTGGGCGGGACTAGCGGGGGAGAGACCCAGTACTTC. The encoded protein is CSVLGGTSGGETQYF.

The chain couples TRBV30 to TRBJ2-3; 9 nucleotides agree with TRBD2. The V gene's germline CDR1 is GTSNPN and CDR2 SVGIG (reference sequence). This CDR3 spans 13 amino acids. The trim removed 4 bases at V and 6 bases at J, leaving 5 bases unmatched. CDR3 region: CAWKTSGWDTQYF. The CDR3 DNA reads as TGTGCCTGGAAGACTAGCGGATGGGATACGCAGTATTTT.

The chain combines TRBV18 with TRBJ1-3, with 7 bases matching TRBD1. Germline V gene sequence: CDR1 KGHSH, CDR2 LQKENI. J was trimmed by 4 bases and V by 1 base; bases with no gene match: 4. This CDR3 has 15 amino acids. DNA of the CDR3: TGTGCCAGCTCACCACGGTCAGGGGGAGGAAACACCATATATTTT. It translates to CASSPRSGGGNTIYF.

The rearrangement joins TRBV29-1 to TRBJ2-3; tentative D call: TRBD2 (6 bases). The CDR3 contains 11 residues. V lost 7 bases and J lost 3, with 8 bases in between. The germline V gene encodes CDR1 SQVTM and CDR2 ANQGSEA. CDR3 sequence: CSGRETDTQYF. In DNA form, the CDR3 reads TGCAGCGGGCGGGAAACAGATACGCAGTATTTT.

This rearrangement joins TRBV12-5 to TRBJ2-1; 12 positions agree with TRBD1. The J segment lost 6 bases and the V segment lost 6 bases, leaving 3 bases of the junction unmatched. The CDR3 extends over 14 amino acids. In germline, CDR1 is LGHNT, CDR2 FRNRAP. The CDR3 DNA sequence: TGTGCTAGTGGGGGACAGGGGGCTTTCAATGAGCAGTTCTTC. As protein: CASGGQGAFNEQFF.

This chain connects TRBV7-3 to TRBJ2-1; TRBD2 aligns across 12 bases. The length of the CDR3 is 15 residues. Germline CDR1 and CDR2: SGHTA and FQGTGA. With V trimmed by 5 bases and J by 7 bases, 6 bases remained unmatched. The CDR3 DNA reads as TGTGCCAGCAGCCAAGGACTAGCGGGAAGTAATGAGCAGTTCTTC. It is translated as CASSQGLAGSNEQFF.